The 5 T cell receptor beta chains given below trace back to one sample, sequenced in a study of cytomegalovirus exposure and HLA in healthy donors. The PCR had 60 Vbeta and 13 Jbeta primers. Sequenced by immunoSEQ multiplex PCR; TCRdb stores in-frame clones only, minus some. Among 150,000 to 160,000 clones listed, about 85% were seen once. Input material: PBMCs. The receptors shown here come from a man aged 30 to 39 in good health and CMV-seropositive.

The rearrangement uses TRBV5-6 and TRBJ2-5; weak D call: TRBD2 (5 bases). The CDR3 consists of 12 residues. V dropped 3 bases and J dropped 9 bases, with 12 bases sitting between them. The germline gives CDR1 SGHDT, CDR2 YYEEEE. The CDR3 protein is CASSSPIGAQYF. The DNA for the CDR3 is TGTGCCAGCAGCTCGCCGATCGGGGCCCAGTACTTC.

The V call is TRBV11-2, the J call TRBJ1-2, with D possibly TRBD1 on 5 matching bases. V lost 6 bases, J lost 6 bases, and 23 bases lay in between. The CDR3 has 16 residues. Per the germline V gene, CDR1 is SGHAT and CDR2 is FQNNGV. In nucleotides, the CDR3 is TGTGCCAGCAGACCCCCCCCGGGCAGGGCAAAAAATGGCTACACCTTC. Translation: CASRPPPGRAKNGYTF.

This chain joins TRBV2 and TRBJ2-2; 10 positions match TRBD1. V trimming: 3 bases; J trimming: 3 bases; junction bases outside the gene matches: 1. Germline CDR1 and CDR2: SNHLY and FYNNEI. This CDR3 has 15 amino acids. CDR3 amino acids: CASSETGGDTGELFF. CDR3 sequence (DNA): TGTGCCAGCAGTGAGACAGGGGGCGACACCGGGGAGCTGTTTTTT.

V gene TRBV6-1 combines with J gene TRBJ2-7; 13 nucleotides align to TRBD2. The J segment lost 12 bases and the V segment lost 3 bases, leaving 17 bases of the junction unmatched. Germline-derived CDR1 and CDR2 are MNHNS and SASEGT. The CDR3 contains 17 residues. The CDR3 protein is CASSDPLAGGLDGKWYF. The CDR3 bases are TGTGCCAGCAGTGACCCACTAGCGGGGGGGCTAGACGGGAAGTGGTACTTC.

The rearrangement links TRBV6-1 to TRBJ2-7; possible D gene TRBD1, 5 bases. The CDR3 totals 12 residues. The germline V gene has CDR1 MNHNS and CDR2 SASEGT. V gave up 5 bases and J gave up 6 bases, with 11 bases separating them. The CDR3 bases are TGTGCCAGCAGTTTGCAGGGCCCCGAGCAGTACTTC. Translating it yields CASSLQGPEQYF.